What follows describes a single TCR beta chain. The antigen is unknown. The sample is drawn from a study of beta chain features in type 1 diabetes. Purity (above 98%) was reached by all sorted populations. The study, taken as a whole, reports: Patients' naive, central memory and regulatory TCRB repertoires appeared more alike than those of healthy donors.

The authors reverse transcribed all of the isolated RNA, so sequencing captured expressed TCRB transcripts. Here immunoSEQ multiplex PCR was the method, and the copy in TCRdb shows in-frame clones only, minus some. Counted here are roughly 250,000 clones, around 65% occurring once; the ten biggest clones make up around 0.05%. Germline assignment: CDR1 GTSNPN and CDR2 SVGIG (reference sequence). V gave up 2 bases and J gave up 2 bases, with 14 bases separating them. CDR3 length equals 15 residues. This sequence originates from a man aged 25 to 45 in good health. The chain employs TRBV30 and TRBJ2-3, with D possibly TRBD2 on 6 matching bases. The sample comprised naive CD4+ T cells from blood. Written as DNA, the CDR3 is TGTGCCTGGAGTCAGTTAGCGGTACACACAGATACGCAGTATTTT. Its translation is CAWSQLAVHTDTQYF.